Listed here are 5 T cell receptor beta chains from one sample, sequenced in a study of T cell responses to AZD1222 COVID-19 vaccine. The protocol was immunoSEQ multiplex PCR, while the TCRdb copy is restricted to in-frame clones and leaves out a portion. Among 100,000 to 150,000 clones listed, approximately 84% were seen once. Sequenced here: peripheral blood, sampled on day 0 of AZD1222 vaccination. Receptor source: an adult in good health.

The chain couples TRBV19 to TRBJ2-5; D is unresolved. V lost 7 bases and J lost 0, with 9 bases in between. CDR3 length: 13 amino acids. Germline-derived CDR1 and CDR2 are LNHDA and SQIVND (reference sequence). CDR3 coding DNA: TGTGCCAGTAAAGAGCACAACCAAGAGACCCAGTACTTC. Translated, it gives CASKEHNQETQYF.

The J gene is TRBJ1-2, the V gene TRBV4-1; a possible D gene is TRBD1 (6 bases). CDR1 is MGHRA and CDR2 is YSYEKL in the germline V gene. This CDR3 contains 17 residues. V lost 3 bases and J lost 3, with 20 bases in between. CDR3 coding DNA: TGCGCCAGCAGCCAGGGGGGTCAGGGGCTACGCTACTATGGCTACACCTTC. It is translated as CASSQGGQGLRYYGYTF.

The DNA of the CDR3 is TGTGCCAGCAGCCCATCCTCCCTCTCCTACGAGCAGTACTTC. It yields the protein CASSPSSLSYEQYF. This rearrangement joins TRBV9 to TRBJ2-7, with no clear D. The CDR3 consists of 14 residues. The germline V gene has CDR1 SGDLS and CDR2 YYNGEE. Between the trimmed V and J ends, which lost 4 bases and 0 bases, there was a span of 11 bases.

The genes are TRBV4-2 and TRBJ2-7; TRBD2 aligns across 8 bases. CDR1 is LGHNA and CDR2 is YNFKEQ in the germline V gene. There are 15 residues in the CDR3. With 2 bases clipped from V and 3 bases from J, the junction kept 6 bases outside the gene matches. CDR3 protein: CASSQISGGGYEQYF. The CDR3 DNA is TGTGCCAGCAGCCAAATCAGCGGGGGAGGCTACGAGCAGTACTTC.

V and J are TRBV7-8 and TRBJ1-5; 7 bases line up with TRBD1. Germline V gives CDR1 SGHVS, CDR2 FQNEAQ. The CDR3 has 14 residues. V was clipped by 6 bases and J by 5 bases; unmatched bases: 7. CDR3 in DNA: TGTGCCAGCAGTTACGGGACAGTCGATCAGCCCCAGCATTTT. Translation gives CASSYGTVDQPQHF.